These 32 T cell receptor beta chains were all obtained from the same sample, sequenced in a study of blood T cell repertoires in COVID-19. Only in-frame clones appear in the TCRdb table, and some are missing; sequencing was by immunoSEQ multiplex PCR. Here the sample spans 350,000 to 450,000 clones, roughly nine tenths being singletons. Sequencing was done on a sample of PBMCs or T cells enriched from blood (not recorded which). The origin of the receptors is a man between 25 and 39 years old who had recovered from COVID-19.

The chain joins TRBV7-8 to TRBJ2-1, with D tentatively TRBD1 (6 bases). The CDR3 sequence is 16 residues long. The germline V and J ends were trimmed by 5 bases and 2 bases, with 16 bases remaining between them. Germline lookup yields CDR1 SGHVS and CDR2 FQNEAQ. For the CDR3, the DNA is TGTGCCAGCAGCAAAAACAGGGATCGGCCCTACAATGAGCAGTTCTTC. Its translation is CASSKNRDRPYNEQFF. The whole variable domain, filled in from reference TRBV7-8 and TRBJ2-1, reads GAGVSQSPRYKVAKRGQDVALRCDPISGHVSLFWYQQALGQGPEFLTYFQNEAQLDKSGLPSDRFFAERPEGSVSTLKIQRTQQEDSAVYLCASSKNRDRPYNEQFFGPGTRLTVL.

The CDR3 bases are TGTGCCAGTAGTATCCAGGGCTATGGCTACACCTTC. Its protein product is CASSIQGYGYTF. This sequence joins TRBV19 and TRBJ1-2, with D possibly being TRBD1 (5 bases). The CDR3 is made up of 12 amino acids. Germline V gene lookup returns CDR1 LNHDA and CDR2 SQIVND (reference sequence). Trimming shortened V by 3 bases and J by 4 bases, and 6 bases separated the two germline ends.

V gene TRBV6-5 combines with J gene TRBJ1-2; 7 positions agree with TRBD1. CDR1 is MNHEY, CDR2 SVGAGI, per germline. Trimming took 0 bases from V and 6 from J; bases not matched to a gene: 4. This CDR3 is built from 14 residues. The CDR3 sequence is CASSYSRQGHGYTF. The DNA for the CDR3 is TGTGCCAGCAGTTACTCGAGACAGGGACATGGCTACACCTTC.

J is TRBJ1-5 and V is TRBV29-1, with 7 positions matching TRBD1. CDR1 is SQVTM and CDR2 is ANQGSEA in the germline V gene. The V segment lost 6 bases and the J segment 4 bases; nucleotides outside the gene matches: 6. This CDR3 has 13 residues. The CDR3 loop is CSVATGFNQPQHF. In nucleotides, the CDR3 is TGCAGCGTAGCGACAGGGTTTAATCAGCCCCAGCATTTT.

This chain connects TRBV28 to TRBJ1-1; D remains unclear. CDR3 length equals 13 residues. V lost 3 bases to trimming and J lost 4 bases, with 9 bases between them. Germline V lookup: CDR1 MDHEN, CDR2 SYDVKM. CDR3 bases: TGTGCCAGCAGTTTCATGCTAGGCACTGAAGCTTTCTTT. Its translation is CASSFMLGTEAFF.

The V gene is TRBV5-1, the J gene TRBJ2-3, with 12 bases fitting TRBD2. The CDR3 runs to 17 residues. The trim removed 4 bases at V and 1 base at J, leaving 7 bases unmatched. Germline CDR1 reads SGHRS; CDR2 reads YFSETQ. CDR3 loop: CASSRLTSGRGTDTQYF. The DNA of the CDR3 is TGCGCCAGCAGCCGGTTGACTAGCGGGAGAGGCACAGATACGCAGTATTTT. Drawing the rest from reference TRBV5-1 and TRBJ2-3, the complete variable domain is KAGVTQTPRYLIKTRGQQVTLSCSPISGHRSVSWYQQTPGQGLQFLFEYFSETQRNKGNFPGRFSGRQFSNSRSEMNVSTLELGDSALYLCASSRLTSGRGTDTQYFGPGTRLTVL.

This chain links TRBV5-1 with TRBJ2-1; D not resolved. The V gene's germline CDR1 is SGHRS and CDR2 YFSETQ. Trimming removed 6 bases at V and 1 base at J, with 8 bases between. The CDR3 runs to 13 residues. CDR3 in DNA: TGCGCCAGCAAAGAGAGATCCTACAATGAGCAGTTCTTC. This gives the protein CASKERSYNEQFF.

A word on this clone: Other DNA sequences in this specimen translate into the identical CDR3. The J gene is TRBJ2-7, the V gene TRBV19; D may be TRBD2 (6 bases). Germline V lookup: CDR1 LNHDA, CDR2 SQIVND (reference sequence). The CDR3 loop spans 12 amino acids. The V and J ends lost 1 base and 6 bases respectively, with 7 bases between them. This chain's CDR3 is CASSIGGGEQYF. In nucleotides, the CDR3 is TGTGCCAGTAGTATAGGGGGAGGCGAGCAGTACTTC.

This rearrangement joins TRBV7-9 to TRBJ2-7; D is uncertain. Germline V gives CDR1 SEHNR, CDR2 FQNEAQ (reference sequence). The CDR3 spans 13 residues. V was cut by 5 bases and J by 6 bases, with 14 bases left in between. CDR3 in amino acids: CASSPSYPGEQYF. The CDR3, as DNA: TGTGCCAGCAGCCCCTCCTATCCAGGCGAGCAGTACTTC.

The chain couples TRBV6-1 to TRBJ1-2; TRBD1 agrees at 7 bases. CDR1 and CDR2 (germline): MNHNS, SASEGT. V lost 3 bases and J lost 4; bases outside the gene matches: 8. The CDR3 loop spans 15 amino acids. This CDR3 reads CASSDGTEYLYGYTF. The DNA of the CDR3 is TGTGCCAGCAGTGACGGGACAGAGTACCTCTATGGCTACACCTTC.

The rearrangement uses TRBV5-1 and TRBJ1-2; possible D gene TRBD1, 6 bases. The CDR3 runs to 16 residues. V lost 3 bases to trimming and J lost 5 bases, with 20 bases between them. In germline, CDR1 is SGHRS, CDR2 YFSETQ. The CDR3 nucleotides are TGCGCCAGCAGCTCGATGGACAGTACTACCCCGTATGGCTACACCTTC. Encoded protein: CASSSMDSTTPYGYTF.

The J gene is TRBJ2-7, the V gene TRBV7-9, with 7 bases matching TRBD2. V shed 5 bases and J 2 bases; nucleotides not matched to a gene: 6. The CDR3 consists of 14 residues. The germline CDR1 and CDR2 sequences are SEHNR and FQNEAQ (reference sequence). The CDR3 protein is CASSISSGAYEQYF. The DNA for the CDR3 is TGTGCCAGCAGCATATCTAGCGGCGCCTACGAGCAGTACTTC. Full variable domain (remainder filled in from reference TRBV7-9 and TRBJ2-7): DTGVSQNPRHKITKRGQNVTFRCDPISEHNRLYWYRQTLGQGPEFLTYFQNEAQLEKSRLLSDRFSAERPKGSFSTLEIQRTEQGDSAMYLCASSISSGAYEQYFGPGTRLTVT.

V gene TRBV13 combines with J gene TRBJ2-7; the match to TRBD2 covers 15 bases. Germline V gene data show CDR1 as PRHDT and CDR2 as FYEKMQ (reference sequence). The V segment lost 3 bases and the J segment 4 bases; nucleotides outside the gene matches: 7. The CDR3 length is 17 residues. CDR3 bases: TGTGCCAGCAGCTTCGGACTAGCGGGAGGGAATGAATACGAGCAGTACTTC. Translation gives CASSFGLAGGNEYEQYF.

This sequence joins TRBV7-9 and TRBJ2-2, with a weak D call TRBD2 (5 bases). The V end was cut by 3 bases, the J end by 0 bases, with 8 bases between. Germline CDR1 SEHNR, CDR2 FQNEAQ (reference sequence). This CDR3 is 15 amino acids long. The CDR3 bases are TGTGCCAGCAGCTTGCGGGTCTCGAACACCGGGGAGCTGTTTTTT. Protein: CASSLRVSNTGELFF. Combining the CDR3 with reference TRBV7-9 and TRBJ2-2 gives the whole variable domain DTGVSQNPRHKITKRGQNVTFRCDPISEHNRLYWYRQTLGQGPEFLTYFQNEAQLEKSRLLSDRFSAERPKGSFSTLEIQRTEQGDSAMYLCASSLRVSNTGELFFGEGSRLTVL.

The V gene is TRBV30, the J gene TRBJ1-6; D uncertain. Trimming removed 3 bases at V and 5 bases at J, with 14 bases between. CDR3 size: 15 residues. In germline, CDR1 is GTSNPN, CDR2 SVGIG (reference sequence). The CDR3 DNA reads TGTGCCTGGAGCCCGGGATTCGGGGATAATTCACCCCTCCACTTT. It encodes CAWSPGFGDNSPLHF.

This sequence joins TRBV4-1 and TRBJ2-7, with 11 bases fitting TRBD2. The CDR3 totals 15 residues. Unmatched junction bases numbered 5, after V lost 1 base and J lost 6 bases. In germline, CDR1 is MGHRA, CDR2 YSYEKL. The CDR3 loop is CASSQGTSGWGEQYF. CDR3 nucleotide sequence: TGCGCCAGCAGCCAAGGGACTAGCGGGTGGGGCGAGCAGTACTTC.

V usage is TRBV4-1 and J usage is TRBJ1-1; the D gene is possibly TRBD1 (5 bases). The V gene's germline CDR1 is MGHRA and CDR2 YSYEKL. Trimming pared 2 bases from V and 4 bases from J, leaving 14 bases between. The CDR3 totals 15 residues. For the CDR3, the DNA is TGCGCCAGCAGCCAAATCGAAGGGGTGGGCACTGAAGCTTTCTTT. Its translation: CASSQIEGVGTEAFF.

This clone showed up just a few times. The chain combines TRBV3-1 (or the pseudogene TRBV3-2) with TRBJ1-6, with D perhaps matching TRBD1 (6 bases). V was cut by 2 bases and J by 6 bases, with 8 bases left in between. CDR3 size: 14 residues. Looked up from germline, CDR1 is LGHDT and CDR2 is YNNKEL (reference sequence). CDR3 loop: CASSQPGVNSPLHF. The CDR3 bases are TGTGCCAGCAGCCAACCAGGGGTTAATTCACCCCTCCACTTT.

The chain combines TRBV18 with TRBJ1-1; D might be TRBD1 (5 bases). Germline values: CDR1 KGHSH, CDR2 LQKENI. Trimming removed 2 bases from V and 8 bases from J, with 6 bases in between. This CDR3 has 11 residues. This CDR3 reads CASSPGAEAFF. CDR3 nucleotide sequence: TGTGCCAGCTCACCAGGGGCGGAAGCTTTCTTT.

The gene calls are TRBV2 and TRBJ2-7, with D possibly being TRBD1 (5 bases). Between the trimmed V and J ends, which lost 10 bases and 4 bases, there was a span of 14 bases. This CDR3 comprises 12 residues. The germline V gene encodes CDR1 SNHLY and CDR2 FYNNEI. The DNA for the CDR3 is TGTGCCACCTCGCCCAGGGTGTACGAGCAGTACTTC. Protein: CATSPRVYEQYF.

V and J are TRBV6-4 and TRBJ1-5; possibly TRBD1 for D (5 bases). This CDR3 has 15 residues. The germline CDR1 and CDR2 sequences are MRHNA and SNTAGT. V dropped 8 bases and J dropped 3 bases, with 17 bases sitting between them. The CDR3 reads CASGGREWDNQPQHF. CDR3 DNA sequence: TGTGCCAGCGGGGGGAGGGAGTGGGACAATCAGCCCCAGCATTTT.

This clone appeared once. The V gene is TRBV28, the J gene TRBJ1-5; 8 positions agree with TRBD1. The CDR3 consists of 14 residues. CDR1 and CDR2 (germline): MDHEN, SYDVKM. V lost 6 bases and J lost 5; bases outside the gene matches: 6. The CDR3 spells CASRTGAIDQPQHF. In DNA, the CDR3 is TGTGCCAGCAGGACAGGGGCTATCGATCAGCCCCAGCATTTT.

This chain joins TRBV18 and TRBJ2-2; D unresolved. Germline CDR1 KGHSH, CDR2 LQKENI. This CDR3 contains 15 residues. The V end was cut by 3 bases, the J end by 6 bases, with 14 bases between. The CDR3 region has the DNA TGTGCCAGCTCACCCGGGTCCCGATCTCCCGGGGAGCTGTTTTTT. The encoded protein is CASSPGSRSPGELFF.

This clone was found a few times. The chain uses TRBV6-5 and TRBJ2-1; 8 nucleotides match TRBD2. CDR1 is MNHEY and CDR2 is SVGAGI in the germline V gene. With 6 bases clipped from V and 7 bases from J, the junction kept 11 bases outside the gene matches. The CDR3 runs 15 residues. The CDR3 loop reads CASSPGLAGLNEQFF. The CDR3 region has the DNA TGTGCCAGCAGCCCCGGGCTAGCGGGCTTAAATGAGCAGTTCTTC.

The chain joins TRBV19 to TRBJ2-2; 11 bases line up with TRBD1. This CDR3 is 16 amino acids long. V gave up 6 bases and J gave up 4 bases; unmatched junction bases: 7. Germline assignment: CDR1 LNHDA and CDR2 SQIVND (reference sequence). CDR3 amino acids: CASRRAGTGGTGELFF. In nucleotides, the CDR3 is TGTGCCAGTAGAAGAGCCGGGACAGGGGGCACCGGGGAGCTGTTTTTT.

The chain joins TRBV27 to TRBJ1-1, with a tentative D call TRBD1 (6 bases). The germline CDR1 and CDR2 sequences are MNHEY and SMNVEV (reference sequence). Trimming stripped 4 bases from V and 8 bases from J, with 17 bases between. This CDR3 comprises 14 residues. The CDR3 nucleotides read TGTGCCAGCAGTTCTTGGCCAGGGACATTCGAAGCTTTCTTT. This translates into CASSSWPGTFEAFF.

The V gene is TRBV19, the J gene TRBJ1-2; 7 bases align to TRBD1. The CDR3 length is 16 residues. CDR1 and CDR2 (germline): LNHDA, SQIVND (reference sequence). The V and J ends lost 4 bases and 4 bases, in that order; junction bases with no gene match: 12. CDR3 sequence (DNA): TGTGCCAGTAGTAACCCCCTGGGGCAGGGGGGCTATGGCTACACCTTC. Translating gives CASSNPLGQGGYGYTF.

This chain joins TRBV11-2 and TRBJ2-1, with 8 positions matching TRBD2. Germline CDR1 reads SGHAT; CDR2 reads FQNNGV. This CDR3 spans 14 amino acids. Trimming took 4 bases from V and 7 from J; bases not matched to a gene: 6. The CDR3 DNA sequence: TGTGCCAGCAGCTCGACACTAGCGGAGAATGAGCAGTTCTTC. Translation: CASSSTLAENEQFF.

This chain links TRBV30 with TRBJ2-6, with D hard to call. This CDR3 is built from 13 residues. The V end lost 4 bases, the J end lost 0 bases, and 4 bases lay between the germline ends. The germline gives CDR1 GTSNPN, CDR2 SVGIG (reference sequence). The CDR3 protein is CAWTPSGANVLTF. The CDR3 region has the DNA TGTGCCTGGACTCCCTCTGGGGCCAACGTCCTGACTTTC.

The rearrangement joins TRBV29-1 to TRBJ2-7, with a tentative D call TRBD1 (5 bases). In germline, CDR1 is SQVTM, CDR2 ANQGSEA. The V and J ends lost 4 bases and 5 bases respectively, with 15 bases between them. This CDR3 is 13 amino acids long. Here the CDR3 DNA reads TGCAGCGTTGGACGGCCTGAAGGGGACGAGCAGTACTTC. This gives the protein CSVGRPEGDEQYF.

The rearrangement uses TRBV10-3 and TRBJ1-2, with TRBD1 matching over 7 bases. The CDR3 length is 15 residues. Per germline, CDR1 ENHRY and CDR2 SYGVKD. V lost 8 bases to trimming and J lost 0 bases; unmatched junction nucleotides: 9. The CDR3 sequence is CAIYNTQGSNYGYTF. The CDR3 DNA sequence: TGTGCCATCTATAACACACAGGGGTCTAACTATGGCTACACCTTC.

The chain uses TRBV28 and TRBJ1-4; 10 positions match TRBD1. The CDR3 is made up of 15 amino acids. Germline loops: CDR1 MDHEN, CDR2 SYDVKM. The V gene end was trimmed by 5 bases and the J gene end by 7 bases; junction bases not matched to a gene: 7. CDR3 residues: CASSAPGQGSEKLFF. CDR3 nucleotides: TGTGCCAGCAGTGCCCCGGGACAGGGGAGTGAAAAACTGTTTTTT.